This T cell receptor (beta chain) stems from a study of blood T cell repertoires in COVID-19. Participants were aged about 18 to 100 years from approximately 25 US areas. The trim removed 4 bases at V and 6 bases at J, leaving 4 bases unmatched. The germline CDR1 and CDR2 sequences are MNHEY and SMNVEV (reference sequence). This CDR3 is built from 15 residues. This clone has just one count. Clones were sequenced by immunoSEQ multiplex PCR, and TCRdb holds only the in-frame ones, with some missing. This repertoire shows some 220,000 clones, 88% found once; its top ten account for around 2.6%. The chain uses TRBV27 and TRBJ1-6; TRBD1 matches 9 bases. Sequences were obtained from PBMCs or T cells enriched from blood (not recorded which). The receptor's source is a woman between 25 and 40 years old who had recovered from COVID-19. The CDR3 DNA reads TGTGCCAGCAGTTCCACAGGGGGCCTTAATTCACCCCTCCACTTT. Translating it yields CASSSTGGLNSPLHF.